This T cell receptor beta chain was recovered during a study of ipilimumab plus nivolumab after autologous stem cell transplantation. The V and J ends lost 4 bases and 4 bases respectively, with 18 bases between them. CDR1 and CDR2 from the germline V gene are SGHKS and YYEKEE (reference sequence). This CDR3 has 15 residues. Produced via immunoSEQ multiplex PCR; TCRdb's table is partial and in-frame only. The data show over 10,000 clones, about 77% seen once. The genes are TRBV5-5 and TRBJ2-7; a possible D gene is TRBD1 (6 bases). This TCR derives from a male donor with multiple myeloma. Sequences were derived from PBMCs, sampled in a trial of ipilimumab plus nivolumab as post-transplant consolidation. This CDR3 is CASSPHPGHGYEQYF. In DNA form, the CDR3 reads TGTGCCAGCAGCCCCCACCCGGGACACGGTTACGAGCAGTACTTC.